This TCR beta chain comes out of a study of blood T cell repertoires in COVID-19. Turning to the study itself: Collection of acute and convalescent COVID-19 samples took place in the United States, Italy and Spain. Sources were T cells, B-cell-depleted T cells, or PBMCs; the material itself was cDNA or gDNA.

Points on this clone: Compared with germline, one end of the junction differs, possibly owing to a read error.

Original analysis: Estimated nucleated cell counts came from reference gene primer amplification. Assay used: immunoSEQ multiplex PCR; TCRdb lists only in-frame clones, some missing. D and trimming were read from the DNA, whereas the V and J calls and clone size are those reported in that table. The table includes more than 95,000 clones, 81% detected once. CDR1 is LGHNA, CDR2 YSLEER, per germline. The CDR3 totals 16 residues. Sequenced sample: peripheral blood. This TCR came from a woman aged 70-85 years with acute or convalescent COVID-19. The rearrangement joins TRBV4-3 to TRBJ2-5; TRBD1 aligns across 7 bases. The CDR3 nucleotides read TGCGCCAGCAGCCAAGATAGAGACAGGGTCCAAGGGACCCAGTACTTC. Protein sequence: CASSQDRDRVQGTQYF.